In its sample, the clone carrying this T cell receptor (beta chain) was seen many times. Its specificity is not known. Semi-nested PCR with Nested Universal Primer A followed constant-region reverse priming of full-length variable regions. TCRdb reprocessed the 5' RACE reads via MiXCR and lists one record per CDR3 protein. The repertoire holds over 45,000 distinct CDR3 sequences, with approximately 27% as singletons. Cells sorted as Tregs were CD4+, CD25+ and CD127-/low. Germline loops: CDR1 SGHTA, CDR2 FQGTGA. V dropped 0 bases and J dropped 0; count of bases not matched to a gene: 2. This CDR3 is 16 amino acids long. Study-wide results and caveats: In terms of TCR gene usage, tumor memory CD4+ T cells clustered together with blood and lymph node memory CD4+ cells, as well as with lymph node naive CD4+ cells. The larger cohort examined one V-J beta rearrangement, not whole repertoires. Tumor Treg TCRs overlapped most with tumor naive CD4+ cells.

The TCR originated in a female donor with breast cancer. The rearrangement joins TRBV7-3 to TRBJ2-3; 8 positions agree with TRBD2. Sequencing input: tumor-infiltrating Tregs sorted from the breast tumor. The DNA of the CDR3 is TGTGCCAGCAGCTTAACAGCGGGGGTCAGCACAGATACGCAGTATTTT. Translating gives CASSLTAGVSTDTQYF.